Below are 15 T cell receptor beta chains sequenced from a single sample in a study of Graves' ophthalmopathy and Graves' hyperthyroidism. RNA transcripts were the template, and TCR beta CDR3 regions were amplified from them. An initial RT-PCR round employing HTBI primers preceded a second-round multiplex PCR. TCRdb analysed the multiplex PCR reads with MiXCR anew, one entry per CDR3 protein. The sample includes 15,000 to 20,000 distinct CDR3 sequences, 46% of them seen just once. Material for sequencing was peripheral blood. The receptor set was obtained from a woman in her thirties or forties with stable Graves' hyperthyroidism.

This chain uses TRBV2 with TRBJ2-5; D is perhaps TRBD1 or TRBD2 (5 bases each). The CDR3 runs to 13 residues. In germline, CDR1 is SNHLY, CDR2 FYNNEI. V was clipped by 2 bases and J by 4 bases, with 8 bases between them. The CDR3, as DNA: TGTGCCAGCAGTGAACGGGGCGGAGAGACCCAGTACTTC. This sequence encodes CASSERGGETQYF.

This chain uses TRBV25-1 with TRBJ2-1; 11 nucleotides align to TRBD2. CDR1 is MGHDK and CDR2 is SYGVNS in the germline V gene. This CDR3 spans 16 amino acids. Trimming removed 11 bases from V and 4 bases from J; junction bases left unmatched: 13. DNA of the CDR3: TGTGCCTGGAGCGTTAAACTAGCGGGAGCGTACAATGAGCAGTTCTTC. Its protein product is CAWSVKLAGAYNEQFF.

A remark on this clonotype: This could be a read error, since a much larger clone is one nucleotide away. The chain joins TRBV20-1 to TRBJ2-2; D possibly uses TRBD1 or TRBD2 (5 bases each). V was trimmed by 3 bases and J by 1 base, leaving 9 bases between them. Per germline, CDR1 DFQATT and CDR2 SNEGSKA (reference sequence). This CDR3 is 14 amino acids long. CDR3 protein: CSASLGENTGELFF. DNA of the CDR3: TGCAGTGCTAGTCTGGGGGAGAACACCGGGGAGCTGTTTTTT.

This chain uses TRBV20-1 with TRBJ2-5; 9 nucleotides agree with TRBD2. In germline, CDR1 is DFQATT, CDR2 SNEGSKA (reference sequence). Losses at the gene ends were 1 base for V and 5 bases for J; bases not matched to a gene: 17. There are 18 residues in the CDR3. DNA of the CDR3: TGCAGTGCTAGAGCGCCCCTTGTGGCGGGAGGGCCGGGGGAGACCCAGTACTTC. It codes for CSARAPLVAGGPGETQYF.

This chain links TRBV19 with TRBJ2-1, with D maybe TRBD2 (6 bases). The CDR3 is 14 residues long. Trimming took off 3 bases at V and 7 bases at J, with 13 bases between the two ends. Per the germline V gene, CDR1 is LNHDA and CDR2 is SQIVND (reference sequence). CDR3 bases: TGTGCCAGTAGTATTACACGGGAGCGAAATGAGCAGTTCTTC. Amino acid sequence: CASSITRERNEQFF. Complete variable domain (other parts from reference TRBV19 and TRBJ2-1): DGGITQSPKYLFRKEGQNVTLSCEQNLNHDAMYWYRQDPGQGLRLIYYSQIVNDFQKGDIAEGYSVSREKKESFPLTVTSAQKNPTAFYLCASSITRERNEQFFGPGTRLTVL.

Turning to this clonotype: One end of the junction fails to match germline, which may point to a read error. The V gene is TRBV10-2, the J gene TRBJ2-7; D not resolved. The germline V gene has CDR1 WSHSY and CDR2 SAAADI. The CDR3 is 11 residues long. CDR3 nucleotide sequence: TGCGCCGGCAGTGTGACAAACGGGCAGTACTTC. Its translation is CAGSVTNGQYF.

This clonotype was seen a few times. The rearrangement joins TRBV5-1 to TRBJ2-1; D not resolved. The CDR3 totals 11 residues. In germline, CDR1 is SGHRS, CDR2 YFSETQ. V was shortened by 4 bases and J by 7 bases, with 6 bases between the two germline ends. The CDR3 sequence: CASSDTNEQFF. Here the CDR3 DNA reads TGCGCCAGCAGCGATACGAATGAGCAGTTCTTC.

A few counts support this clonotype. J is TRBJ2-7 and V is TRBV28, with 9 bases fitting TRBD2. The germline V gene encodes CDR1 MDHEN and CDR2 SYDVKM. This CDR3 has 17 residues. V trimming: 2 bases; J trimming: 3 bases; junction bases outside the gene matches: 11. The CDR3 is CASSLMGSGGPLYEQYF. In DNA form, the CDR3 reads TGTGCCAGCAGTTTAATGGGTAGCGGGGGACCACTCTACGAGCAGTACTTC.

This clonotype is termed medium-sized. This rearrangement joins TRBV7-3 to TRBJ1-2, with D unclear. The germline V and J ends were trimmed by 5 bases and 13 bases, with 17 bases remaining between them. Germline assignment: CDR1 SGHTA and CDR2 FQGTGA. The CDR3 length is 12 residues. The DNA for the CDR3 is TGTGCCAGCAGCCCCGGTCTTATGCGGGGCACCTTC. Its protein product is CASSPGLMRGTF.

DNA of the CDR3: TGTGCCAGCAGGCCCCTTGAGGGGGGGGAGACCCAGTACTTC. It translates to CASRPLEGGETQYF. The gene calls are TRBV2 and TRBJ2-5; D might be TRBD2 (7 bases). The CDR3 covers 14 residues. Germline CDR1 reads SNHLY; CDR2 reads FYNNEI. V lost 6 bases to trimming and J lost 5 bases, with 16 bases between them.

A note on this clonotype: A clone one base away is much larger, so this may be a read error. The chain has TRBV5-4 and TRBJ2-6; D remains ambiguous. Germline-derived CDR1 and CDR2 are SGHNT and YYREEE (reference sequence). The V end lost 1 base, the J end lost 0 bases, and 5 bases lay between the germline ends. The CDR3 is made up of 15 amino acids. The CDR3 bases are TGTGCCAGCAGCTTGAGGCTCTCTGGGGCCAACGTCCTGACTTTC. This gives the protein CASSLRLSGANVLTF.

The chain uses TRBV4-2 and TRBJ2-7; TRBD2 matches 7 bases. CDR1 LGHNA and CDR2 YNFKEQ come from the germline V gene. V lost 0 bases and J lost 4; bases outside the gene matches: 9. The CDR3 contains 16 residues. The DNA of the CDR3 is TGTGCCAGCAGCCAAGATCCCCTAGCGGCTAAATACGAGCAGTACTTC. This encodes CASSQDPLAAKYEQYF.

This clonotype was seen ten or more times. This rearrangement joins TRBV12-3 or TRBV12-4 to TRBJ2-7, with no clear D. Trimming left V 1 base short and J 2 bases short, with 6 bases between. The CDR3 consists of 13 residues. CDR3 DNA sequence: TGTGCCAGCAGTTTAGGATTGACCTACGAGCAGTACTTC. Translated, it gives CASSLGLTYEQYF.

This clonotype has a count of ten or more. This chain uses TRBV19 with TRBJ2-3; 7 bases fit TRBD2. Germline V gene lookup returns CDR1 LNHDA and CDR2 SQIVND (reference sequence). V gave up 6 bases and J gave up 6 bases; unmatched junction bases: 12. The CDR3 length is 15 residues. CDR3 DNA: TGTGCCAGTAGCCCGGGGGGTAGCGGGTCTGATACGCAGTATTTT. This encodes CASSPGGSGSDTQYF. The full variable domain, completed using reference TRBV19 and TRBJ2-3, is DGGITQSPKYLFRKEGQNVTLSCEQNLNHDAMYWYRQDPGQGLRLIYYSQIVNDFQKGDIAEGYSVSREKKESFPLTVTSAQKNPTAFYLCASSPGGSGSDTQYFGPGTRLTVL.

This clonotype was recorded many times. V gene TRBV20-1 combines with J gene TRBJ2-5, with a weak D call TRBD2 (6 bases). V was shortened by 3 bases and J by 2 bases, with 10 bases between the two germline ends. The CDR3 covers 13 residues. Germline CDR1 DFQATT, CDR2 SNEGSKA (reference sequence). CDR3: CSASRELQETQYF. CDR3 sequence (DNA): TGCAGTGCTAGCCGGGAGCTACAAGAGACCCAGTACTTC.